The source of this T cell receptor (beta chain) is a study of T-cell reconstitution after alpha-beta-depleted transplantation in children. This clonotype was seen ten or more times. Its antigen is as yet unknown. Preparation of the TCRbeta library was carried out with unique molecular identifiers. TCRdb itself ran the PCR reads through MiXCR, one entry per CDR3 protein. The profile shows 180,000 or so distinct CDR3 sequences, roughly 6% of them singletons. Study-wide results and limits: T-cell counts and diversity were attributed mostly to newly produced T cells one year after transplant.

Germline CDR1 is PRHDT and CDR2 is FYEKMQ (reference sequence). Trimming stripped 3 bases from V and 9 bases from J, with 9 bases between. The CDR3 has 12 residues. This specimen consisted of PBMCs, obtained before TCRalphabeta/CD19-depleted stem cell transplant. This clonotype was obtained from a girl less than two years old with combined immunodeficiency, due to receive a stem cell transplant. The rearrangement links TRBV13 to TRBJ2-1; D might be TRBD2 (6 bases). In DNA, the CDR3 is TGTGCCAGCAGCTTGGGACTTACTGAGCAGTTCTTC. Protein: CASSLGLTEQFF.